The clone carrying this TCR beta chain occurred once. Its cognate antigen is unknown. Germline V gives CDR1 MNHEY, CDR2 SMNVEV (reference sequence). The CDR3 is made up of 14 amino acids. Donors likely had unrecorded immune exposures despite being nominally healthy when sampled. The sample is drawn from a study of cytomegalovirus exposure and HLA in healthy donors. At the level of the study: About 85 million unique TCRs from HLA-typed donors were held in an early release of data. Study findings and constraints: CMV serostatus alone was available as immune exposure information. The study recorded 150 to 200 TCR beta chains that were cytomegalovirus-associated.

Primers included in the PCR were 60 Vbeta and 13 Jbeta primers. The protocol was immunoSEQ multiplex PCR, while the TCRdb copy is restricted to in-frame clones and leaves out a portion. The sample gives 100,000 to 150,000 clones, roughly 80% of which show up once; roughly 3% is in the top ten. The chain uses TRBV27 and TRBJ2-5; the match to TRBD2 covers 9 bases. The J call may be faulty, since TRBJ2-7 better matches the DNA end. Sequencing was performed on PBMCs. The receptor's source is a woman aged 45-59 years in good health and CMV-seronegative. The DNA of the CDR3 is TGTGCCAGCAGTTTAAGGCTAGCGGGATACGAGCAGTACTTC. Amino acids: CASSLRLAGYEQYF.